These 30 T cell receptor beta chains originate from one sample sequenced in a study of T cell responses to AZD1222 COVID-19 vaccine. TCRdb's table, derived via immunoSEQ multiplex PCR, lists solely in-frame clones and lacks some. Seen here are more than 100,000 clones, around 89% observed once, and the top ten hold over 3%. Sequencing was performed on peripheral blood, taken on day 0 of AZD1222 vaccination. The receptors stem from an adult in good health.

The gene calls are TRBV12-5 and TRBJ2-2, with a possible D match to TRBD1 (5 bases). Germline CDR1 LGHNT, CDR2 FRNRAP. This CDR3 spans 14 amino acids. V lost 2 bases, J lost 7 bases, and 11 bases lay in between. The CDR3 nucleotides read TGTGCTAGTGGTTTGCCTCCAGGGATCGGGGAGCTGTTTTTT. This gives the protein CASGLPPGIGELFF.

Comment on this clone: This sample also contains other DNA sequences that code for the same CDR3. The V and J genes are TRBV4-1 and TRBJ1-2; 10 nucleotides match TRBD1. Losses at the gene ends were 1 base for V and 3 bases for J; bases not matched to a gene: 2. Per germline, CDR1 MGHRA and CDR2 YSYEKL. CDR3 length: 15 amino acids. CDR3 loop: CASSQAGTGDYGYTF. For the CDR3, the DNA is TGCGCCAGCAGCCAAGCAGGGACAGGGGACTATGGCTACACCTTC.

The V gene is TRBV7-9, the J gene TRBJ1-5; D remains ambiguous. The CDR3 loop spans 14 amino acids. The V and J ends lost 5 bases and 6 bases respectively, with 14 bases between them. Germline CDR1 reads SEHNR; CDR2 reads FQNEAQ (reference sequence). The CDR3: CASSRAPGSQPQHF. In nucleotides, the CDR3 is TGTGCCAGCAGCCGGGCCCCAGGAAGTCAGCCCCAGCATTTT.

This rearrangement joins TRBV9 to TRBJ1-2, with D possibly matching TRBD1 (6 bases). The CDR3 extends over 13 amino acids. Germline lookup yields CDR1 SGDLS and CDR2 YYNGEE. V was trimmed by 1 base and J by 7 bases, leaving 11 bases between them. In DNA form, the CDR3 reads TGTGCCAGCAGCGTAACGGGGGCCGGTGGCTACACCTTC. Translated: CASSVTGAGGYTF.

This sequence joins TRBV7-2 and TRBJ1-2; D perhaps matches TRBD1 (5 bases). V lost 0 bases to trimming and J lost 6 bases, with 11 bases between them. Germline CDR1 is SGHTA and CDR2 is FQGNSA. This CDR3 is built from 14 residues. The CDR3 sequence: CASSLAGGTHGYTF. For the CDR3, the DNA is TGTGCCAGCAGCTTAGCGGGGGGAACCCATGGCTACACCTTC.

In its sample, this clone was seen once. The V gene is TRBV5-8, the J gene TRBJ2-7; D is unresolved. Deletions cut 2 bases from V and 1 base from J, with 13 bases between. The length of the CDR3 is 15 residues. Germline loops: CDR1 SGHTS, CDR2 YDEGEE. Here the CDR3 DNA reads TGTGCCAGCAGCTTAAATCTTCTGGGATCCTACGAGCAGTACTTC. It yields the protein CASSLNLLGSYEQYF.

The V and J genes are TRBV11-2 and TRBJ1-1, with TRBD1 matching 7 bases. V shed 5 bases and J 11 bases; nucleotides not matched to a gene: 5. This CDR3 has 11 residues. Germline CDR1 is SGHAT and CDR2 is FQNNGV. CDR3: CASSPGGRAFF. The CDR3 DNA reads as TGTGCCAGCAGCCCAGGGGGGAGGGCTTTCTTT.

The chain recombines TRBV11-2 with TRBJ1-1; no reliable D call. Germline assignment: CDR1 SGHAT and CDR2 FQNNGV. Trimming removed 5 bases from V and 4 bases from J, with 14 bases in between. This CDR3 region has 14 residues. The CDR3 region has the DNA TGTGCCAGCAGCCGTCCAATCGCGGGCACTGAAGCTTTCTTT. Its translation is CASSRPIAGTEAFF.

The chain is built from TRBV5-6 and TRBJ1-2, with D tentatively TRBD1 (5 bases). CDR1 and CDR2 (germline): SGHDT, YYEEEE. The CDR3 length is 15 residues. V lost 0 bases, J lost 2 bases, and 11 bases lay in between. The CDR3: CASSLDTGANYGYTF. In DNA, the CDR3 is TGTGCCAGCAGCTTGGATACAGGTGCCAACTATGGCTACACCTTC.

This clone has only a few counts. CDR3 sequence reads: CASSPDRGRYEQYF. The CDR3 coding sequence is TGCGCCAGCAGCCCGGACAGGGGGCGGTACGAGCAGTACTTC. The chain has TRBV4-3 and TRBJ2-7, with TRBD1 matching over 11 bases. Trimming removed 4 bases from V and 4 bases from J; junction bases left unmatched: 3. Germline values: CDR1 LGHNA, CDR2 YSLEER. This CDR3 has 14 residues.

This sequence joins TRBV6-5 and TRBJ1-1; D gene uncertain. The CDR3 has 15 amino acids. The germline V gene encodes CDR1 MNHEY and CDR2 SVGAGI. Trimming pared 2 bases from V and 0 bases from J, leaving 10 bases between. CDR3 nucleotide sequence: TGTGCCAGCAGTTACGGCGGCACCATGAACACTGAAGCTTTCTTT. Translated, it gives CASSYGGTMNTEAFF.

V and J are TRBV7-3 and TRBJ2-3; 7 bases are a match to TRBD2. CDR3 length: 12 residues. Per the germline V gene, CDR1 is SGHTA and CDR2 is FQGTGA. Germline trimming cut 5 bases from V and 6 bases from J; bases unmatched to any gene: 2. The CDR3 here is CASSLGRDTQYF. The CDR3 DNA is TGTGCCAGCAGCCTCGGGAGGGATACGCAGTATTTT.

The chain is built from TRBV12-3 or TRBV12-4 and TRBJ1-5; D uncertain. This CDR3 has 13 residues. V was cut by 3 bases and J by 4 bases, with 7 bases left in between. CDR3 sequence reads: CASSFTGNQPQHF. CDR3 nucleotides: TGTGCCAGCAGTTTTACCGGGAATCAGCCCCAGCATTTT.

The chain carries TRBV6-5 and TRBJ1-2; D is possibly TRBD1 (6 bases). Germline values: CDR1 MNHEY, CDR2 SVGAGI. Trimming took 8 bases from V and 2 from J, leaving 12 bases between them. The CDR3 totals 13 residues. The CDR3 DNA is TGTGCCAGCTTCCCGGACAGCAACTATGGCTACACCTTC. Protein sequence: CASFPDSNYGYTF.

The CDR3 DNA is TGTGCCAGCAGCTCCGCCGACAGGGGGGGCTATGGCTACACCTTC. Its protein is CASSSADRGGYGYTF. V gene TRBV7-2 combines with J gene TRBJ1-2; 9 bases map to TRBD1. Germline assignment: CDR1 SGHTA and CDR2 FQGNSA. V shed 4 bases, J shed 4 bases, and the junction held 7 bases outside the gene matches. This CDR3 region has 15 residues.

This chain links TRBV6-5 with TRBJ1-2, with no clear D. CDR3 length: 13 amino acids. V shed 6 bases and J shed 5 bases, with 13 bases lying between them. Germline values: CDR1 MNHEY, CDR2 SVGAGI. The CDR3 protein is CASSGQRNYGYTF. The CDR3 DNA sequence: TGTGCCAGCAGCGGCCAGAGAAATTATGGCTACACCTTC.

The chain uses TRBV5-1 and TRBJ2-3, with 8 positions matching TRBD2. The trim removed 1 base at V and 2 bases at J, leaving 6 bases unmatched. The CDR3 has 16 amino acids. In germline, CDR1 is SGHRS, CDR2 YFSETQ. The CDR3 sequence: CASSLLGSGVTDTQYF. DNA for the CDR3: TGCGCCAGCAGCTTGCTGGGTAGCGGGGTCACAGATACGCAGTATTTT.

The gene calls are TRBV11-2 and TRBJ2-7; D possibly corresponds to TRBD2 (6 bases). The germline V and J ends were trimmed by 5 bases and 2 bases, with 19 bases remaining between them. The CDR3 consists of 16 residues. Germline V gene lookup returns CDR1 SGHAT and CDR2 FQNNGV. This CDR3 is CASSHTMGGQTYEQYF. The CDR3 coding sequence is TGTGCCAGCAGCCACACTATGGGGGGTCAAACCTACGAGCAGTACTTC.

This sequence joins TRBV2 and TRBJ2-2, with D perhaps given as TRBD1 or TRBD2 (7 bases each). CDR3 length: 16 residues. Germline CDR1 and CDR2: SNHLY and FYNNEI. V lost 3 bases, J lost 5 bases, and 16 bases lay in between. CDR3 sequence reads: CASSDHTRGGTGELFF. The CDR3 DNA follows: TGTGCCAGCAGTGATCACACCAGGGGGGGGACCGGGGAGCTGTTTTTT. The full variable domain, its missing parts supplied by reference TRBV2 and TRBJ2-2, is EPEVTQTPSHQVTQMGQEVILRCVPISNHLYFYWYRQILGQKVEFLVSFYNNEISEKSEIFDDQFSVERPDGSNFTLKIRSTKLEDSAMYFCASSDHTRGGTGELFFGEGSRLTVL.

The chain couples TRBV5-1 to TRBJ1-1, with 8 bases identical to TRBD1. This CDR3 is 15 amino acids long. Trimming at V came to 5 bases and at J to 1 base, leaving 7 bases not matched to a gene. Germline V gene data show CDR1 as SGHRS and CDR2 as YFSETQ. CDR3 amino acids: CASRDQGATNTEAFF. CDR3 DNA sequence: TGCGCCAGCAGGGATCAGGGGGCTACGAACACTGAAGCTTTCTTT.

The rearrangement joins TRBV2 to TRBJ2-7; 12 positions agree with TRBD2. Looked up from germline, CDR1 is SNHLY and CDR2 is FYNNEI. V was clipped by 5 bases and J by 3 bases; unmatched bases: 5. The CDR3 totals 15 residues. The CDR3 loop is CASSPRTSGVYEQYF. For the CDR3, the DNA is TGTGCCAGCAGTCCACGGACTAGCGGGGTCTACGAGCAGTACTTC.

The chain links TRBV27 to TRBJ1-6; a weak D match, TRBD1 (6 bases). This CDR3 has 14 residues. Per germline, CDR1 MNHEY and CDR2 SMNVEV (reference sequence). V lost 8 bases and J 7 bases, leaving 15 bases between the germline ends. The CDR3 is CASRRSGANSPLHF. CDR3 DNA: TGTGCCAGCCGACGATCAGGGGCGAATTCACCCCTCCACTTT.

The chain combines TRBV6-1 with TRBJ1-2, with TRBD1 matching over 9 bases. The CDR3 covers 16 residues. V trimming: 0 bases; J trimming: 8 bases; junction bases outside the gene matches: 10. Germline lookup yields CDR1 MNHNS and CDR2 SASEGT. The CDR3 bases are TGTGCCAGCAGTGAAGCAGCAACAGGGGGCATTCGGGGCTACACCTTC. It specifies CASSEAATGGIRGYTF.

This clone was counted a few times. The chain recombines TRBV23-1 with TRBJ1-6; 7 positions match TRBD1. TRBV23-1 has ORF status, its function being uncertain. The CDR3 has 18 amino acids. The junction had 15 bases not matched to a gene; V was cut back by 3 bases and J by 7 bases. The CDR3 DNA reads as TGCGCCAGCAGTCATCCAATAGATGACAGGGTGGGGAATTCACCCCTCCACTTT. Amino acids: CASSHPIDDRVGNSPLHF.

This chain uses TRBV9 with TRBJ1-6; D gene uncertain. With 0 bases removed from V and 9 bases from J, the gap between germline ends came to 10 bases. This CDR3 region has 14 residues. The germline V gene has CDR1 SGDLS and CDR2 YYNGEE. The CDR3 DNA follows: TGTGCCAGCAGCGTAGGGCAGCCTGTTTCACCCCTCCACTTT. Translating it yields CASSVGQPVSPLHF. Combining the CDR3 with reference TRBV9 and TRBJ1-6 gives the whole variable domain DSGVTQTPKHLITATGQRVTLRCSPRSGDLSVYWYQQSLDQGLQFLIQYYNGEERAKGNILERFSAQQFPDLHSELNLSSLELGDSALYFCASSVGQPVSPLHFGNGTRLTVT.

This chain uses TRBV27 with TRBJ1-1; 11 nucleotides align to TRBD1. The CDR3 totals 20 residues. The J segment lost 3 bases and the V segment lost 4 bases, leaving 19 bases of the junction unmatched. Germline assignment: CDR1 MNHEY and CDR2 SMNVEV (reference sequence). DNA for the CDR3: TGTGCCAGCAGTTCCAGGATAACATTCGGACAGGGGGCGCGGGACACTGAAGCTTTCTTT. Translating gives CASSSRITFGQGARDTEAFF.

The CDR3 DNA follows: TGTGCCAGCCGGGCCAGTTCCGGGACAGATACGCAGTATTTT. It codes for CASRASSGTDTQYF. The rearrangement links TRBV18 to TRBJ2-3; D uncertain. In germline, CDR1 is KGHSH, CDR2 LQKENI. The CDR3 loop spans 14 amino acids. Trimming took off 8 bases at V and 3 bases at J, with 15 bases between the two ends.

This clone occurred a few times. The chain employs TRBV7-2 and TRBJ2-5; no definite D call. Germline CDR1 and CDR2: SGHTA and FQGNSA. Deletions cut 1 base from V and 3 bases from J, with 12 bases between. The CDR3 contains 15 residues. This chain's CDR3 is CASSLVSRAEETQYF. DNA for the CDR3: TGTGCCAGCAGCTTAGTTAGCCGAGCCGAAGAGACCCAGTACTTC.

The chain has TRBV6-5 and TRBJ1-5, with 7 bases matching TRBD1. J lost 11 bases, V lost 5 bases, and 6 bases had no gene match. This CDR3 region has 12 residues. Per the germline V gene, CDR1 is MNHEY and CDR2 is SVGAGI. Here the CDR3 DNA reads TGTGCCAGCAGTACAGGGGATAGGGCCCAGCATTTT. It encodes CASSTGDRAQHF.

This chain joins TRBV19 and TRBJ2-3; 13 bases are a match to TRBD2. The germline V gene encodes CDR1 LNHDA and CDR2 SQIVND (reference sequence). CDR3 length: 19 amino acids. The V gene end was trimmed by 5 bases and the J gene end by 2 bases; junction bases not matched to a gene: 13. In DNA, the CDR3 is TGTGCCAGTAGTTTCTCCCTCCCGACTAGCGGGGGGCTCACAGATACGCAGTATTTT. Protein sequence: CASSFSLPTSGGLTDTQYF.